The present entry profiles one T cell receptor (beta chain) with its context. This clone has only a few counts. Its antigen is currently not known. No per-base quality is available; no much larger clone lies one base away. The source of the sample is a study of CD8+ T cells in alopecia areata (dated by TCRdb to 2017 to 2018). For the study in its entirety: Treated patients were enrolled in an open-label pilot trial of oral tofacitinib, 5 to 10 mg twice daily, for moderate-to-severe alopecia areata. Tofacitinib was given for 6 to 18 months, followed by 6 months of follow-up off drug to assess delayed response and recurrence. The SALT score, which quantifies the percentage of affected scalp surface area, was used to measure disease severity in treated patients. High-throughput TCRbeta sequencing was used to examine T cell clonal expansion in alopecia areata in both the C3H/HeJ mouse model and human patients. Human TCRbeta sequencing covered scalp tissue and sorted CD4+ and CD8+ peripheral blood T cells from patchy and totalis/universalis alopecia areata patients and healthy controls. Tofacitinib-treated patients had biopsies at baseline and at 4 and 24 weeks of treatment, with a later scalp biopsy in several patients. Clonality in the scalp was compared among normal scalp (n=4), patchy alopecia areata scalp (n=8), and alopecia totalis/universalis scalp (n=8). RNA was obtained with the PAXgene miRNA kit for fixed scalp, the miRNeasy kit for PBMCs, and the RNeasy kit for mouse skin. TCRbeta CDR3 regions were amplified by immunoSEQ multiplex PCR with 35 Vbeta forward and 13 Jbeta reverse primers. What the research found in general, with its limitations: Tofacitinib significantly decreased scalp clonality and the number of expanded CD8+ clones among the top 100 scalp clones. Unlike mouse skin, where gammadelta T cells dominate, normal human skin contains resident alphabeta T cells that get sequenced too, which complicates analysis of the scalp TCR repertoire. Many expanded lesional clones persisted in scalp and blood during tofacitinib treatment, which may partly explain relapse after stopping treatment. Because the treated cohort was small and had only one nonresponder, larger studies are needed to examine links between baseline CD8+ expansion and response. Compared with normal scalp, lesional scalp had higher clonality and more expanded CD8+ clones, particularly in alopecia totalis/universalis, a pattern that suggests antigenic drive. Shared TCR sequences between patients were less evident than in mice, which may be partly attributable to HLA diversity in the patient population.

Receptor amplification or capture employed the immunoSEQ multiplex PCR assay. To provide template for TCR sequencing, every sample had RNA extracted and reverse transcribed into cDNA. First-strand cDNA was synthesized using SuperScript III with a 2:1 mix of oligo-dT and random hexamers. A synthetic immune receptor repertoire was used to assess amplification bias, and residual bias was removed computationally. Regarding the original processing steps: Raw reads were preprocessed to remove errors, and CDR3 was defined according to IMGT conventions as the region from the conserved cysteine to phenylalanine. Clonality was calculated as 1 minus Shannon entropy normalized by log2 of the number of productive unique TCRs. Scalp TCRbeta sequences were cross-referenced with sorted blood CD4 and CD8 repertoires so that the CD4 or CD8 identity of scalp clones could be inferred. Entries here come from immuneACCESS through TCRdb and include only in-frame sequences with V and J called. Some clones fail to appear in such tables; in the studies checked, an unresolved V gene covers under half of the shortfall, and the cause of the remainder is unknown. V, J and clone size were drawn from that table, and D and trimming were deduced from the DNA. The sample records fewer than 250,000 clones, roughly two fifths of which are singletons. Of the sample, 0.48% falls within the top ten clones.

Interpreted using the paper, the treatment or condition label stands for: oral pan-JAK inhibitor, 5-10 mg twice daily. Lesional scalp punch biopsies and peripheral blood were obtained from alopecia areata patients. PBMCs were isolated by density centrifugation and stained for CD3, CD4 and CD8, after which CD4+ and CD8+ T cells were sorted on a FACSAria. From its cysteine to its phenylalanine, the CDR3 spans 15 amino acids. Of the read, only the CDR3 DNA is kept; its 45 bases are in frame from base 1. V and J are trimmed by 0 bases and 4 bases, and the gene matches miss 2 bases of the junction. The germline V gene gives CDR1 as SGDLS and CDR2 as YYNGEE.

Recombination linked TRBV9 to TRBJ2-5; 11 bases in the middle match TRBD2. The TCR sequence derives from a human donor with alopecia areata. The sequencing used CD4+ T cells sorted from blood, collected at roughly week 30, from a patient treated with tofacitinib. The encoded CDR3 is CASSVEGLAAETQYF. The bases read TGTGCCAGCAGCGTAGAGGGACTAGCGGCAGAGACCCAGTACTTC.